The 21 T cell receptor beta chains below were found in one sample sequenced in a study of blood T cell repertoires in COVID-19. Here immunoSEQ multiplex PCR was the method, and the copy in TCRdb shows in-frame clones only, minus some. In the table there are about 230,000 clones, about 82% of which are singletons. Sequencing was performed on peripheral blood. Every receptor here comes from a man aged 50-59 years with COVID-19, enrolled during active disease.

The V gene is TRBV6-6, the J gene TRBJ2-7; D may be TRBD1 (5 bases). The CDR3 totals 11 residues. Germline loops: CDR1 MNHNY, CDR2 SVGAGI (reference sequence). V was cut by 9 bases and J by 1 base, with 7 bases left in between. CDR3 in DNA: TGTGCCAGTGGACAATCCTACGAGCAGTACTTC. Residues: CASGQSYEQYF.

The V and J genes are TRBV7-6 and TRBJ2-7; tentative D call: TRBD2 (6 bases). The CDR3 runs to 13 residues. Germline V gene sequence: CDR1 SGHVS, CDR2 FNYEAQ. Trimming left V 6 bases short and J 5 bases short, with 14 bases between. CDR3 DNA: TGTGCCAGCAGTGGGGGGTGGGGTAACGAGCAGTACTTC. Its protein is CASSGGWGNEQYF.

CDR3 amino acids: CASSPLQGLQYF. Written as DNA, the CDR3 is TGTGCCAGTAGTCCGTTGCAGGGACTTCAGTACTTC. The V and J genes are TRBV19 and TRBJ2-5, with D possibly being TRBD2 (6 bases). Germline V gene sequence: CDR1 LNHDA, CDR2 SQIVND (reference sequence). CDR3 size: 12 residues. With 5 bases removed from V and 11 bases from J, the gap between germline ends came to 15 bases.

The chain couples TRBV6-6 to TRBJ1-5; D might be TRBD1 (6 bases). Germline V CDR1 and CDR2: MNHNY, SVGAGI (reference sequence). The CDR3 contains 14 residues. The V and J ends lost 4 bases and 5 bases respectively, with 12 bases between them. In DNA form, the CDR3 reads TGTGCCAGCAGTTGGGACACAGGATATCAGCCCCAGCATTTT. Protein product: CASSWDTGYQPQHF.

This clone was seen once. The chain uses TRBV28 and TRBJ1-5, with D tentatively TRBD1 (6 bases). The ends were cut back, 6 bases at V and 4 bases at J, with 16 bases in the middle. CDR3 length: 15 residues. CDR1 is MDHEN and CDR2 is SYDVKM in the germline V gene. This chain's CDR3 is CASRLPTGANQPQHF. The DNA of the CDR3 is TGTGCCAGCAGGCTACCGACAGGCGCGAATCAGCCCCAGCATTTT. Filled out from reference TRBV28 and TRBJ1-5, the complete variable domain reads DVKVTQSSRYLVKRTGEKVFLECVQDMDHENMFWYRQDPGLGLRLIYFSYDVKMKEKGDIPEGYSVSREKKERFSLILESASTNQTSMYLCASRLPTGANQPQHFGDGTRLSIL.

This clone was counted once. The CDR3 region has the DNA TGTGCCAGCATGGGGGCGAGGACTGAAGCTTTCTTT. Encoded protein: CASMGARTEAFF. This rearrangement joins TRBV6-5 to TRBJ1-1; D might be TRBD1 (6 bases). The CDR3 is 12 residues long. The V end lost 7 bases, the J end lost 5 bases, and 11 bases lay between the germline ends. CDR1 and CDR2 from the germline V gene are MNHEY and SVGAGI.

J is TRBJ2-3 and V is TRBV9; TRBD2 matches at 7 bases. The CDR3 is made up of 15 amino acids. V shed 0 bases, J shed 6 bases, and the junction held 7 bases outside the gene matches. The germline gives CDR1 SGDLS, CDR2 YYNGEE. In DNA, the CDR3 is TGTGCCAGCAGCGTAGATCTAGCGGTAGCTGATACGCAGTATTTT. Protein sequence: CASSVDLAVADTQYF.

The chain joins TRBV2 to TRBJ2-1, with 12 bases that match TRBD2. The CDR3 covers 16 residues. V lost 3 bases to trimming and J lost 10 bases; unmatched junction nucleotides: 10. From germline, CDR1 is SNHLY and CDR2 FYNNEI. The CDR3 spells CASSDSPSGGAGEQFF. DNA of the CDR3: TGTGCCAGCAGTGACTCGCCTAGCGGGGGGGCGGGCGAGCAGTTCTTC.

This chain links TRBV9 with TRBJ2-1; a weak D match, TRBD1 (6 bases). The germline CDR1 and CDR2 sequences are SGDLS and YYNGEE. This CDR3 spans 16 amino acids. Trimming stripped 0 bases from V and 2 bases from J, with 12 bases between. The CDR3 DNA reads TGTGCCAGCAGCGTAGCTAGGGGGAACGCCTACAATGAGCAGTTCTTC. It is translated as CASSVARGNAYNEQFF.

This clone has more than one count but fewer than ten. This chain links TRBV5-8 with TRBJ1-1, with D possibly matching TRBD1 (5 bases). This CDR3 spans 14 amino acids. From germline, CDR1 is SGHTS and CDR2 YDEGEE. V lost 0 bases to trimming and J lost 6 bases, with 12 bases between them. CDR3 loop: CASSLAGLRPEAFF. The CDR3 region has the DNA TGTGCCAGCAGCTTGGCAGGGTTAAGGCCTGAAGCTTTCTTT.

The CDR3 is CASRDGGIDEKLFF. CDR3 nucleotides: TGTGCCAGCAGGGACGGGGGGATCGATGAAAAACTGTTTTTT. The chain couples TRBV6-5 to TRBJ1-4; maybe TRBD1 (5 bases). V lost 6 bases to trimming and J lost 6 bases, with 14 bases between them. The length of the CDR3 is 14 residues. The germline gives CDR1 MNHEY, CDR2 SVGAGI.

The chain is built from TRBV19 and TRBJ1-1; D is unclear. This CDR3 is 13 amino acids long. Germline values: CDR1 LNHDA, CDR2 SQIVND (reference sequence). Trimming pared 5 bases from V and 1 base from J, leaving 8 bases between. The CDR3 sequence is CASSPRKNTEAFF. The CDR3 coding sequence is TGTGCCAGTAGTCCCAGAAAGAACACTGAAGCTTTCTTT.

In this sample, this clone turned up a few times. The rearrangement uses TRBV6-1 and TRBJ1-5, with D unresolved. The CDR3 consists of 15 residues. V was clipped by 1 base and J by 3 bases, with 10 bases between them. The V gene's germline CDR1 is MNHNS and CDR2 SASEGT. This CDR3 is CASSEGVLINQPQHF. The DNA of the CDR3 is TGTGCCAGCAGTGAAGGAGTCTTAATCAATCAGCCCCAGCATTTT.

This chain joins TRBV4-1 and TRBJ2-7; D is perhaps TRBD2 (6 bases). The CDR3 extends over 16 amino acids. Trimming removed 3 bases at V and 4 bases at J, with 19 bases between. Germline V CDR1 and CDR2: MGHRA, YSYEKL. In DNA, the CDR3 is TGCGCCAGCAGCCAGGCCCTCCGGAATGGACTATACGAGCAGTACTTC. This translates into CASSQALRNGLYEQYF.

The rearrangement uses TRBV19 and TRBJ1-2; 8 nucleotides line up with TRBD1. The length of the CDR3 is 14 residues. V lost 3 bases, J lost 6 bases, and 6 bases stayed unmatched. Germline values: CDR1 LNHDA, CDR2 SQIVND (reference sequence). The CDR3 spells CASSMVAGGNGYTF. The CDR3 nucleotides read TGTGCCAGTAGTATGGTTGCAGGGGGCAATGGCTACACCTTC.

J is TRBJ2-7 and V is TRBV19, with 7 bases matching TRBD2. This CDR3 comprises 17 residues. V lost 5 bases to trimming and J lost 0 bases; unmatched junction nucleotides: 13. Germline V lookup: CDR1 LNHDA, CDR2 SQIVND (reference sequence). For the CDR3, the DNA is TGTGCCAGTAGTCCAAGTCTAGCGGCTGAATACTCCTACGAGCAGTACTTC. Translation gives CASSPSLAAEYSYEQYF.

V usage is TRBV19 and J usage is TRBJ1-5; TRBD1 matches at 8 bases. The germline CDR1 and CDR2 sequences are LNHDA and SQIVND (reference sequence). V shed 4 bases and J 3 bases; nucleotides not matched to a gene: 2. CDR3 length equals 14 residues. CDR3: CASSRTGNNQPQHF. In DNA form, the CDR3 reads TGTGCCAGTAGTAGGACAGGGAACAATCAGCCCCAGCATTTT.

The chain carries TRBV11-1 and TRBJ2-7, with D possibly matching TRBD1 (5 bases). Germline V gene lookup returns CDR1 SGHAT and CDR2 FQDESV (reference sequence). Trimming shortened V by 1 base and J by 6 bases, and 10 bases separated the two germline ends. This CDR3 is 13 amino acids long. The CDR3 nucleotides read TGTGCCAGCAGCTTAGGAGCCAGGGTCGAGCAGTACTTC. Encoded protein: CASSLGARVEQYF.

V is TRBV7-2 and J is TRBJ1-5, with D unclear. Between the trimmed V and J ends, which lost 5 bases and 6 bases, there was a span of 14 bases. The CDR3 runs 14 residues. Germline assignment: CDR1 SGHTA and CDR2 FQGNSA. The CDR3, as DNA: TGTGCCAGCAGCCCACGTACTATGCTTCAGCCCCAGCATTTT. Translating it yields CASSPRTMLQPQHF.

The chain has TRBV6-5 and TRBJ1-2, with 7 bases identical to TRBD1. Germline trimming cut 2 bases from V and 6 bases from J; bases unmatched to any gene: 12. The CDR3 contains 16 residues. Germline CDR1 is MNHEY and CDR2 is SVGAGI. CDR3: CASSYGGGARLHGYTF. CDR3 bases: TGTGCCAGCAGTTACGGAGGGGGCGCGAGATTACATGGCTACACCTTC.

The V gene is TRBV5-1, the J gene TRBJ1-1; no clear D. Germline CDR1 SGHRS, CDR2 YFSETQ. The CDR3 runs 18 residues. The V end was cut by 5 bases, the J end by 3 bases, with 26 bases between. CDR3 DNA sequence: TGCGCCAGCAGGGTCCACCCTGGAGGAACGCTAGGAGACACTGAAGCTTTCTTT. Translated: CASRVHPGGTLGDTEAFF.